The TCR beta chain under discussion was sequenced for a study of radiotherapy plus CTLA-4 blockade in lung cancer. About the research overall: Disease control was seen in 31% of patients, objective responses in approximately 20%. Study results and limitations: Expansion of tumor-derived TCR clones was observed in blood after radiotherapy plus ipilimumab. Strongest reported response predictors: early blood clone changes and post-radiation interferon-beta.

Points on this clone: Its antigen is still unknown.

Clones were read by immunoSEQ multiplex PCR, and TCRdb kept only the in-frame ones, dropping some. The profile shows about 35,000 clones, approximately 89% of them singletons. The CDR3 has 16 amino acids. Germline V gives CDR1 MNHEY, CDR2 SMNVEV (reference sequence). V was pared by 5 bases and J by 5 bases, with 21 bases between. This rearrangement joins TRBV27 to TRBJ2-5, with D uncertain. Sample: peripheral blood, taken from a patient treated with radiotherapy plus ipilimumab. This TCR derives from a human donor with non-small cell lung cancer who had stable disease on radiotherapy plus ipilimumab. The CDR3 DNA is TGTGCCAGCAGTACCTCTCAGGAAGGAACAAGGGAGACCCAGTACTTC. It yields the protein CASSTSQEGTRETQYF.